This entry is about one TCR beta chain. Its antigen is undetermined. The CDR3 extends over 14 amino acids. Looked up from germline, CDR1 is SGHAT and CDR2 is FQNNGV. Deletions cut 4 bases from V and 2 bases from J, with 9 bases between. This record belongs to a study of graft-versus-host responses after intestinal transplantation. Sequencing was performed with immunoSEQ multiplex PCR; in TCRdb, only in-frame clones are kept and a portion is missing. This sample has tens of thousands of clones, with approximately 94% found just once. The sample here was unstimulated CD4+ T cells sorted from spleen or lymph node cells, taken before transplant. The chain uses TRBV11-2 and TRBJ1-5; D is ambiguous. The TCR sequence derives from a human donor who was the organ donor for an intestinal transplant. CDR3 in amino acids: CASSSSVGNQPQHF. The CDR3 coding sequence is TGTGCCAGCAGCTCCTCAGTTGGCAATCAGCCCCAGCATTTT.